This T cell receptor (beta chain) was profiled in a study of tumor-infiltrating lymphocytes in primary liver carcinoma. TCR beta cDNA was reverse-transcribed from about 0.45 ug of total RNA. The reaction used a constant-region primer and ProtoScript II reverse transcriptase. For TCR beta, libraries were produced by three nested multiplex PCR rounds using slightly modified ARM-PCR. Two initial PCR rounds of around 9 cycles each paired TRBV1-TRBV30 forward primers with a C-beta reverse primer. Via MiXCR, TCRdb re-called the multiplex PCR reads, giving one row per CDR3 protein. The top ten hold about 13% of the sample, which has around 78,000 distinct CDR3 sequences, roughly two thirds seen once. Trimming shortened V by 0 bases and J by 3 bases, and 15 bases separated the two germline ends. The CDR3 is 16 amino acids. Looked up from germline, CDR1 is MNHEY and CDR2 is SVGAGI. This clonotype was detected many times.

The study co-extracted DNA and RNA from 20-30 mg of unsorted bulk tissue. The chain joins TRBV6-5 to TRBJ2-7; no definite D call. Sequencing was done on a sample of liver tumor tissue from sampling region 4. The subset is: tumor region T4, right-lateral pole. This TCR was sampled from a woman aged 60-75 years with primary liver carcinoma and hepatitis B virus infection. CDR3 sequence (DNA): TGTGCCAGCAGTTACTCGAACAACTTTTTGGGCTACGAGCAGTACTTC. It specifies CASSYSNNFLGYEQYF.